The 9 T cell receptor beta chains below all came from one sample that was sequenced in a study of blood T cells in healthy people across ages. Primed by a sample-barcoded 5' primer and a J-beta primer mix, a second PCR proceeded for about 6 to 12 cycles. Via MiXCR, TCRdb re-called the 5' RACE reads, giving one row per CDR3 protein. The sample shows roughly 730,000 distinct CDR3 sequences, around 50% of them seen only once. Input material: blood. The receptors shown here come from a man in his forties or fifties in good health.

This clonotype was counted between two and nine times. The chain uses TRBV10-3 and TRBJ2-3, with a possible D match to TRBD1 (5 bases). Germline CDR1 reads ENHRY; CDR2 reads SYGVKD. The V end was cut by 6 bases, the J end by 0 bases, with 10 bases between. The CDR3 loop spans 14 amino acids. The CDR3 loop reads CAISWTTSTDTQYF. The CDR3 DNA reads TGTGCCATCAGCTGGACAACCAGCACAGATACGCAGTATTTT.

The V gene is TRBV7-9, the J gene TRBJ1-6; D remains unclear. CDR1 is SEHNR and CDR2 is FQNEAQ in the germline V gene (reference sequence). This CDR3 contains 14 residues. V was pared by 7 bases and J by 5 bases, with 12 bases between. CDR3 nucleotide sequence: TGTGCCAGCACCACCGCTGGGAATAATTCACCCCTCCACTTT. Translation gives CASTTAGNNSPLHF.

This clonotype was detected once. The V and J genes are TRBV9 and TRBJ1-2; no definite D call. The ends were cut back, 0 bases at V and 4 bases at J, with 10 bases in the middle. Germline CDR1 is SGDLS and CDR2 is YYNGEE. The CDR3 has 14 residues. The CDR3 here is CASSVVTPPYGYTF. CDR3 nucleotides: TGTGCCAGCAGCGTAGTGACGCCACCCTATGGCTACACCTTC.

In its sample, this clonotype was seen many times. The CDR3 loop reads CASSPGLAGTYEQYF. As DNA, the CDR3 is TGCGCCAGCAGCCCCGGACTAGCGGGAACCTACGAGCAGTACTTC. The V call is TRBV5-1, the J call TRBJ2-7, with TRBD2 identical over 12 bases. The V and J ends lost 4 bases and 2 bases, in that order; junction bases with no gene match: 4. The CDR3 is 15 amino acids. Germline assignment: CDR1 SGHRS and CDR2 YFSETQ.

The V gene is TRBV30, the J gene TRBJ2-5; maybe TRBD2 (6 bases). The germline V gene encodes CDR1 GTSNPN and CDR2 SVGIG (reference sequence). Trimming left V 6 bases short and J 2 bases short, with 13 bases between. The CDR3 length is 13 residues. CDR3 region: CACGGEKQETQYF. The CDR3 DNA is TGTGCCTGCGGGGGAGAAAAACAAGAGACCCAGTACTTC.

The CDR3 DNA reads TGTGCCAGCAGTCCCCGGTGGGGAGTCAACGAGCAGTACTTC. This translates into CASSPRWGVNEQYF. This sequence joins TRBV27 and TRBJ2-7, with D possibly TRBD2 on 5 matching bases. The CDR3 runs 14 residues. CDR1 is MNHEY and CDR2 is SMNVEV in the germline V gene (reference sequence). V was shortened by 5 bases and J by 5 bases, with 16 bases between the two germline ends.

The count of this clonotype is one. V gene TRBV27 combines with J gene TRBJ2-5, with D uncertain. The CDR3 sequence is 14 residues long. CDR1 and CDR2 (germline): MNHEY, SMNVEV (reference sequence). Trimming cost V 5 bases and J 0 bases, with 10 bases left between them. The CDR3: CASSVGYHQETQYF. The CDR3 DNA reads TGTGCCAGCAGTGTCGGCTACCACCAAGAGACCCAGTACTTC.

The CDR3 loop reads CASTRIGNTIYF. CDR3 sequence (DNA): TGTGCCAGCACCCGAATTGGAAACACCATATATTTT. The rearrangement uses TRBV3-1 and TRBJ1-3, with D unresolved. V lost 7 bases and J 3 bases, leaving 7 bases between the germline ends. CDR1 is LGHDT, CDR2 YNNKEL, per germline (reference sequence). This CDR3 spans 12 amino acids.

The sample holds a few counts of this clonotype. The rearrangement uses TRBV20-1 and TRBJ2-1; TRBD1 might be the D (6 bases). Looked up from germline, CDR1 is DFQATT and CDR2 is SNEGSKA (reference sequence). V lost 3 bases, J lost 5 bases, and 17 bases lay in between. This CDR3 has 15 amino acids. The CDR3 nucleotides are TGCAGTGCTAGGATGGAGACAGGCTTGAACAATGAGCAGTTCTTC. This sequence encodes CSARMETGLNNEQFF.